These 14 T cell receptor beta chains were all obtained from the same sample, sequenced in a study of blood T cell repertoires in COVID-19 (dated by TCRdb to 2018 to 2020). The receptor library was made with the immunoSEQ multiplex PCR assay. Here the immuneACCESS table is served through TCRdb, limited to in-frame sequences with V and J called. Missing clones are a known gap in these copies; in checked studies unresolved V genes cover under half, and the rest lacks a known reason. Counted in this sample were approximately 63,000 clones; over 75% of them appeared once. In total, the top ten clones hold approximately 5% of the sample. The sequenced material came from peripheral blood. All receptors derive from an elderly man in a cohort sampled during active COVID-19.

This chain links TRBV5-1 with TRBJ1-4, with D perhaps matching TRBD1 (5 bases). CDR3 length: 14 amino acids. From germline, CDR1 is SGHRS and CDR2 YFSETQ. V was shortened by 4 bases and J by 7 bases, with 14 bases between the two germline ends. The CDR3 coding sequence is TGCGCCAGCAGCCTCAGGGAGGGAGGTGAAAAACTGTTTTTT. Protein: CASSLREGGEKLFF.

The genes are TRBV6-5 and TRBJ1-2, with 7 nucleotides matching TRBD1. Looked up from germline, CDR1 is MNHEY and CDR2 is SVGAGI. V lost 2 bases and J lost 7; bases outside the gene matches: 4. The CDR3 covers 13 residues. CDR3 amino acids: CASSYRGRGGYTF. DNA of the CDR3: TGTGCCAGCAGTTACAGGGGGCGAGGTGGCTACACCTTC.

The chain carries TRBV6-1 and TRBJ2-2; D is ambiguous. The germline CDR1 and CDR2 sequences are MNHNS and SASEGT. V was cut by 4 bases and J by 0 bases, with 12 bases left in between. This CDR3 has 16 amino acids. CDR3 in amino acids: CASSGSKSANTGELFF. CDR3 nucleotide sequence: TGTGCCAGCAGTGGAAGTAAGAGCGCGAACACCGGGGAGCTGTTTTTT.

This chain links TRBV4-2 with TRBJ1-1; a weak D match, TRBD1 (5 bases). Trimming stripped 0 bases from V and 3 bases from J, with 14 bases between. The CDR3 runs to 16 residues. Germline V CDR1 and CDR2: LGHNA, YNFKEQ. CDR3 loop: CASSQDWTSLDTEAFF. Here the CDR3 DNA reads TGTGCCAGCAGCCAAGATTGGACATCTTTAGACACTGAAGCTTTCTTT.

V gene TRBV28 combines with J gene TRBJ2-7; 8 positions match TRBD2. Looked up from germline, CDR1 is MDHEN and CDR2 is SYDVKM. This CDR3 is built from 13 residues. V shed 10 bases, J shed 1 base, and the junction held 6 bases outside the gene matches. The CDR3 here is CATAGGSSYEQYF. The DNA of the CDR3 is TGTGCCACCGCGGGGGGTTCGTCCTACGAGCAGTACTTC.

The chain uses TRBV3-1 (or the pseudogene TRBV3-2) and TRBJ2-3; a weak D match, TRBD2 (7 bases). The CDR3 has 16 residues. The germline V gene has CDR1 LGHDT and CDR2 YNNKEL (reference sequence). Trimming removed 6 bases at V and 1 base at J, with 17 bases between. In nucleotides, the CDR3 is TGTGCCAGCAGAAAAGGGGGAGGGCCCGGCACAGATACGCAGTATTTT. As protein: CASRKGGGPGTDTQYF.

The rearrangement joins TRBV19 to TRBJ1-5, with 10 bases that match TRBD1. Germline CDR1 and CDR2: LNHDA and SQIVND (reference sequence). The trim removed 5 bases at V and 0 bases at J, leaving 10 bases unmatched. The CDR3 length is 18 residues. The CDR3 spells CASSSTGGPSYSNQPQHF. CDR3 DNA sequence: TGTGCCAGTAGTTCGACAGGGGGCCCGTCCTATAGCAATCAGCCCCAGCATTTT. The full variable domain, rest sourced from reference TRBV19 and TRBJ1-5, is DGGITQSPKYLFRKEGQNVTLSCEQNLNHDAMYWYRQDPGQGLRLIYYSQIVNDFQKGDIAEGYSVSREKKESFPLTVTSAQKNPTAFYLCASSSTGGPSYSNQPQHFGDGTRLSIL.

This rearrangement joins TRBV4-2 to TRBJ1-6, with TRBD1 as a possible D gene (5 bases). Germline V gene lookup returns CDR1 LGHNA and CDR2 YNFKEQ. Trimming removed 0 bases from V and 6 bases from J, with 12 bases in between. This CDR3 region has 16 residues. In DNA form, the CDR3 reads TGTGCCAGCAGCCAAGATCAAACAGGCCTTAATTCACCCCTCCACTTT. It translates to CASSQDQTGLNSPLHF.

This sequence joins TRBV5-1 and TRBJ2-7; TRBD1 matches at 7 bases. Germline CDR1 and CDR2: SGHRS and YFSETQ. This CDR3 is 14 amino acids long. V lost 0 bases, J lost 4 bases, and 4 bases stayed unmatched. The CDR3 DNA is TGCGCCAGCAGCTTGGGGACAGGCACTTACGAGCAGTACTTC. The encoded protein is CASSLGTGTYEQYF.

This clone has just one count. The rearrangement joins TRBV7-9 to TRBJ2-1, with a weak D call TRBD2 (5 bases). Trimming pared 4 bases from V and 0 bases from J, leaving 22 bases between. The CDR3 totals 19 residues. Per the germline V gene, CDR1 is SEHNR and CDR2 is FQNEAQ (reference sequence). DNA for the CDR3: TGTGCCAGCAGCTCCCAAACCGGACTGAATCTAGGCTCCTACAATGAGCAGTTCTTC. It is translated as CASSSQTGLNLGSYNEQFF.

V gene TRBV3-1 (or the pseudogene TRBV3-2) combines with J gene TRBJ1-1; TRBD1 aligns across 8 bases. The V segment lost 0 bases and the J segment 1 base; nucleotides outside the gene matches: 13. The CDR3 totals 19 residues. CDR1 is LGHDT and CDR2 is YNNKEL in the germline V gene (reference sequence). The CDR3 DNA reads TGTGCCAGCAGCCAAGATACCCCCCAGGGGGCGCGGACGAACACTGAAGCTTTCTTT. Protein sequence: CASSQDTPQGARTNTEAFF.

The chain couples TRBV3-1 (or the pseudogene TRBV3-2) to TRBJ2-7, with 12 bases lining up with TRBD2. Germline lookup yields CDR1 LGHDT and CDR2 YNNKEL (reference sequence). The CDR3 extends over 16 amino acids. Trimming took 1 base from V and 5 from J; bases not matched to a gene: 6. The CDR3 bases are TGTGCCAGCAGCCAAGCCGTACTAGCGGGGGGCAACGAGCAGTACTTC. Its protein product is CASSQAVLAGGNEQYF.

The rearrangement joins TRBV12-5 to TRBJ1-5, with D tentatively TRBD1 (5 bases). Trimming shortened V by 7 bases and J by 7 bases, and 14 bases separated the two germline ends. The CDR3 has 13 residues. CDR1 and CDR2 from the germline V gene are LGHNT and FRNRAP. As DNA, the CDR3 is TGTGCTAGTGCCTTGGAGGAGGGGCAGCCCCAGCATTTT. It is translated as CASALEEGQPQHF.

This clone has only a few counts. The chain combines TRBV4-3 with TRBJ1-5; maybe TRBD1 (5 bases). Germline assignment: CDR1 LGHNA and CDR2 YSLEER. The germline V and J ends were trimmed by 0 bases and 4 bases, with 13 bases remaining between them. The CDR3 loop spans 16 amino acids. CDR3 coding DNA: TGCGCCAGCAGCCAAGAACCCTCGGGGGGGAATCAGCCCCAGCATTTT. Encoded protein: CASSQEPSGGNQPQHF.